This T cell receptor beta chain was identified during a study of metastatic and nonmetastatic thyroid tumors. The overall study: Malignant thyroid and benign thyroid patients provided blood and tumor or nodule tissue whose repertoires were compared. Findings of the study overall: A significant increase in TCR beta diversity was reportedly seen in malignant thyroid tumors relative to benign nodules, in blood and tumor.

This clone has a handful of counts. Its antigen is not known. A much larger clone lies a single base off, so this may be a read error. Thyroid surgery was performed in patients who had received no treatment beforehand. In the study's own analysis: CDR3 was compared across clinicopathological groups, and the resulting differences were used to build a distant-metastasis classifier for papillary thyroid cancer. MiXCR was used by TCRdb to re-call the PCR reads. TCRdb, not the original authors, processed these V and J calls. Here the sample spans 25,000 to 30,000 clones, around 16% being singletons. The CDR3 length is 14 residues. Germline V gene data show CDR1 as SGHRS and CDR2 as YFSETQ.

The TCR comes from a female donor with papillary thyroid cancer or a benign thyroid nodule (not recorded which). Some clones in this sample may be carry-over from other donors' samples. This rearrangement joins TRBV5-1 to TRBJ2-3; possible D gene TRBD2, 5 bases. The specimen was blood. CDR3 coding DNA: TGCGCCAGCAGCCAAAAATCTAGCACAAATACGCAGTATTTT. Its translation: CASSQKSSTNTQYF. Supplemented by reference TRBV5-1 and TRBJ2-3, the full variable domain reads KAGVTQTPRYLIKTRGQQVTLSCSPISGHRSVSWYQQTPGQGLQFLFEYFSETQRNKGNFPGRFSGRQFSNSRSEMNVSTLELGDSALYLCASSQKSSTNTQYFGPGTRLTVL.